This section outlines one TCR beta chain sequence together with its context. In TCRdb, the 5' RACE reads were re-called with MiXCR into one record per CDR3 protein. Among roughly 160,000 distinct CDR3 sequences, around 13% were seen once, and the ten largest hold approximately 3.4%. The data derive from a study of T-cell memory formation after mild COVID-19. V dropped 5 bases and J dropped 3 bases, with 10 bases sitting between them. The CDR3 is 14 residues long. Germline assignment: CDR1 SGHTA and CDR2 FQGNSA. Sequenced input: PBMCs or a T cell subset sorted from them (not recorded which). The chain employs TRBV7-2 and TRBJ1-4; the D is unclear. The sequence was obtained from a man between 18 and 35 years old who had mild COVID-19 (a few samples of this study predate the infection). Cell type and time point are not known. CDR3 amino acids: CASSQQAANEKLFF. The DNA for the CDR3 is TGTGCCAGCAGCCAGCAAGCAGCTAATGAAAAACTGTTTTTT. The full variable domain, rest sourced from reference TRBV7-2 and TRBJ1-4, is GAGVSQSPSNKVTEKGKDVELRCDPISGHTALYWYRQSLGQGLEFLIYFQGNSAPDKSGLPSDRFSAERTGGSVSTLTIQRTQQEDSAVYLCASSQQAANEKLFFGSGTQLSVL.